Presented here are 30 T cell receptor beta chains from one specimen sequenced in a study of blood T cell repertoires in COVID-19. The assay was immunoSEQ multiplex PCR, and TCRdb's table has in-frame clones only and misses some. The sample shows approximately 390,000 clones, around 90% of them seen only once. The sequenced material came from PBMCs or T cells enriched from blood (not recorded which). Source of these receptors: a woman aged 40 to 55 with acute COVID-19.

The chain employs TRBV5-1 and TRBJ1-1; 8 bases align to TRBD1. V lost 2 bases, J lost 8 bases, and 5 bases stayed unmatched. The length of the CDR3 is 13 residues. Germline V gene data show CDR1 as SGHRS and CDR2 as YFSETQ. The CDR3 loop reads CASSFVQGGEAFF. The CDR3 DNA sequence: TGCGCCAGCAGCTTCGTACAGGGGGGCGAAGCTTTCTTT. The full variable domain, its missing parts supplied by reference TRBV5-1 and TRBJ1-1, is KAGVTQTPRYLIKTRGQQVTLSCSPISGHRSVSWYQQTPGQGLQFLFEYFSETQRNKGNFPGRFSGRQFSNSRSEMNVSTLELGDSALYLCASSFVQGGEAFFGQGTRLTVV.

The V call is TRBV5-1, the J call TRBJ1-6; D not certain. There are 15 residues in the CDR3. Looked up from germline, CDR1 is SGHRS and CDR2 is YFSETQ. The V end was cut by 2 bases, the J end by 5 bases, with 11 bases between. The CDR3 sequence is CASSFDGGNNSPLHF. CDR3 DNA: TGCGCCAGCAGCTTCGACGGCGGAAATAATTCACCCCTCCACTTT.

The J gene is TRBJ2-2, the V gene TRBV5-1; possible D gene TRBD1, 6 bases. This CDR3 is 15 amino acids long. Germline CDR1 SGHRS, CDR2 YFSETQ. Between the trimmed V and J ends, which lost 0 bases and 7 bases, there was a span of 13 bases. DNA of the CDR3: TGCGCCAGCAGCTTGGAACAGGGATCCATCGGGGAGCTGTTTTTT. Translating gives CASSLEQGSIGELFF.

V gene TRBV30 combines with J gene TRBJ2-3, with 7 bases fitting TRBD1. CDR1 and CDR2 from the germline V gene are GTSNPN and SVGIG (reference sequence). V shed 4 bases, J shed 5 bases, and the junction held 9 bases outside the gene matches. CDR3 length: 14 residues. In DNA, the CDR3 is TGTGCCTGGATGGACCCAGGGGGTGAAGATACGCAGTATTTT. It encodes CAWMDPGGEDTQYF.

In DNA, the CDR3 is TGTGCCAGCAGCCAAGGAGGGTTAACTAATGAAAAACTGTTTTTT. Protein: CASSQGGLTNEKLFF. The V and J genes are TRBV6-5 and TRBJ1-4; D gene ambiguous. Trimming cost V 6 bases and J 1 base, with 12 bases left between them. The CDR3 length is 15 residues. Germline V gives CDR1 MNHEY, CDR2 SVGAGI.

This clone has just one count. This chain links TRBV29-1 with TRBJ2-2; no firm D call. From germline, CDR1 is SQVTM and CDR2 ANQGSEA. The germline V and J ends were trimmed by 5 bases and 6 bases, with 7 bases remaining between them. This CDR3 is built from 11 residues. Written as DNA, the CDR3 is TGCAGCGTTCCCCTTTCCGGGGAGCTGTTTTTT. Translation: CSVPLSGELFF.

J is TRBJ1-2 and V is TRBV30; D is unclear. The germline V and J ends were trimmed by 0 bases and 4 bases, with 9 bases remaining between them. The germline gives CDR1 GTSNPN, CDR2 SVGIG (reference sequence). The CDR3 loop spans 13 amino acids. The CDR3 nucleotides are TGTGCCTGGAGTGTATGGCTCCTCTATGGCTACACCTTC. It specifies CAWSVWLLYGYTF.

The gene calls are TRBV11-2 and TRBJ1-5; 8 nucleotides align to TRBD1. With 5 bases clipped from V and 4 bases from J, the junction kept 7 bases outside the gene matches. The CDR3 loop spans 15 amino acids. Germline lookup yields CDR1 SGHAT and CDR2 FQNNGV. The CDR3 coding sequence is TGTGCCAGCAGCCCCGGACAGGGCGGAAATCAGCCCCAGCATTTT. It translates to CASSPGQGGNQPQHF.

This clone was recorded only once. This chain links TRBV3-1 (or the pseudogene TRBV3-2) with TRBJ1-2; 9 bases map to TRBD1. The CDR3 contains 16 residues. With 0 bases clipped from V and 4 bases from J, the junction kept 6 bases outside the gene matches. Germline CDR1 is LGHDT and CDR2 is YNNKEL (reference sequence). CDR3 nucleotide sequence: TGTGCCAGCAGCCAAGATGGTAGGGGACAGGGCTATGGCTACACCTTC. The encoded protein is CASSQDGRGQGYGYTF.

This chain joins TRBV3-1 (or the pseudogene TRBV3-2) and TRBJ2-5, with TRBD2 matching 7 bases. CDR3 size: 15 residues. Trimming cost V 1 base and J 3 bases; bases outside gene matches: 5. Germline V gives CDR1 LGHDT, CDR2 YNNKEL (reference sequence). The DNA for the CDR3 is TGTGCCAGCAGCCAAGGGCTCGGGGGGAAAGAGACCCAGTACTTC. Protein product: CASSQGLGGKETQYF.

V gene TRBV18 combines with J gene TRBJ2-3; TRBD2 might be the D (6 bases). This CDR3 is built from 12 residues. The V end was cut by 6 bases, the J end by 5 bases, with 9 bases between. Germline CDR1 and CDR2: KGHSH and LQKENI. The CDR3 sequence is CASSPREDTQYF. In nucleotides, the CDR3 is TGTGCCAGCTCTCCGCGGGAAGATACGCAGTATTTT. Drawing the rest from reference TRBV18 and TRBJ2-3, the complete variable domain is NAGVMQNPRHLVRRRGQEARLRCSPMKGHSHVYWYRQLPEEGLKFMVYLQKENIIDESGMPKERFSAEFPKEGPSILRIQQVVRGDSAAYFCASSPREDTQYFGPGTRLTVL.

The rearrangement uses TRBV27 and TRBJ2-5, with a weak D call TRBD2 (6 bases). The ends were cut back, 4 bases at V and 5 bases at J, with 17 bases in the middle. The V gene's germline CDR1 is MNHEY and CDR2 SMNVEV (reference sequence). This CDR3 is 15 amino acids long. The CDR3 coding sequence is TGTGCCAGCAGTTCCCTTCGGCGGGACCGGGAGACCCAGTACTTC. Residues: CASSSLRRDRETQYF.

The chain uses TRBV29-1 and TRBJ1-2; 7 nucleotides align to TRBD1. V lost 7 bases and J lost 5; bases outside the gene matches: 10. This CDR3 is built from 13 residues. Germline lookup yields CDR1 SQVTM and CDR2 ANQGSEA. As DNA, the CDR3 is TGCAGCGGAGGATCCGGGACAGAGTATGGCTACACCTTC. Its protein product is CSGGSGTEYGYTF.

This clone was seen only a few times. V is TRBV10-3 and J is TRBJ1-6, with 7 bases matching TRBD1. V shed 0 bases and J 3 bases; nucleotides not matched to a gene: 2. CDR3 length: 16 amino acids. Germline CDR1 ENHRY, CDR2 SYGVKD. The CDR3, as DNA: TGTGCCATCAGTGAGTCGGACAGGAGCTATAATTCACCCCTCCACTTT. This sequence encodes CAISESDRSYNSPLHF.

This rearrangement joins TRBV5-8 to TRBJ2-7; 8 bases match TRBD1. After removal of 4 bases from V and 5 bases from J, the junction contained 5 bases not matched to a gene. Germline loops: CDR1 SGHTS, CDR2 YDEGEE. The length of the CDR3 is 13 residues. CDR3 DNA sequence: TGTGCCAGCAGCGAGGACAGGGTCCACGAGCAGTACTTC. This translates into CASSEDRVHEQYF.

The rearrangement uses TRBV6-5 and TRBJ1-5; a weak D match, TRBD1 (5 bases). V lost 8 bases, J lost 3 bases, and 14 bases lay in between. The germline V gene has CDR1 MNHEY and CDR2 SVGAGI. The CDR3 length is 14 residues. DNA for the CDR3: TGTGCCAGCCTCGGGCAGGGCCTCAATCAGCCCCAGCATTTT. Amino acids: CASLGQGLNQPQHF.

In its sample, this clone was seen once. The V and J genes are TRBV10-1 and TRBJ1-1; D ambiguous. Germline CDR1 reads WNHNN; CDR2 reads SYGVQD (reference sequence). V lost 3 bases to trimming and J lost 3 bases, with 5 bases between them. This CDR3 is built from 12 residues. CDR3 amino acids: CASSDGDTEAFF. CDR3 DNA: TGCGCCAGCAGTGACGGGGACACTGAAGCTTTCTTT.

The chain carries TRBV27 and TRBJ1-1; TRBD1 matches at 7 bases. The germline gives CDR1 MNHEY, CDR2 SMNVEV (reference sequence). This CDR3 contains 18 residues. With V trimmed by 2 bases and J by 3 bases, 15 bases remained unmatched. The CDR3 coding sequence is TGTGCCAGCAGTTTACGGTCACTCCGGAGGGGGCAATACACTGAAGCTTTCTTT. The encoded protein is CASSLRSLRRGQYTEAFF.

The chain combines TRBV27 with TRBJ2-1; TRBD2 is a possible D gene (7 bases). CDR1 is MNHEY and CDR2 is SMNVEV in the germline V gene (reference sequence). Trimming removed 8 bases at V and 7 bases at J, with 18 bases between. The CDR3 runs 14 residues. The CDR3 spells CASPLGGGLNEQFF. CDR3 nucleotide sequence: TGTGCCAGCCCATTGGGGGGGGGCCTGAATGAGCAGTTCTTC.

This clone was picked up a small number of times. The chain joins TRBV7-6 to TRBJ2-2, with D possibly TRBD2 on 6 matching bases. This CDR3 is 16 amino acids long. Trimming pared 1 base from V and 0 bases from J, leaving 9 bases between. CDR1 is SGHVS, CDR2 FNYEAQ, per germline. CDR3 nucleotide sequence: TGTGCCAGCAGCTTAGAGACTAGTGCGAACACCGGGGAGCTGTTTTTT. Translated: CASSLETSANTGELFF. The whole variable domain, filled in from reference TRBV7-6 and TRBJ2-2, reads GAGVSQSPRYKVTKRGQDVALRCDPISGHVSLYWYRQALGQGPEFLTYFNYEAQQDKSGLPNDRFSAERPEGSISTLTIQRTEQRDSAMYRCASSLETSANTGELFFGEGSRLTVL.

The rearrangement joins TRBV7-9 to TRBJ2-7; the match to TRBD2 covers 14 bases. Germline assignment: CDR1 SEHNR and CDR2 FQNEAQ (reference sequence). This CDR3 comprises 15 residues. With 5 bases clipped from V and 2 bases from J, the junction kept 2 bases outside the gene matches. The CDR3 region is CASSTGLAGAYEQYF. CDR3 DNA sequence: TGTGCCAGCAGCACGGGACTAGCGGGGGCCTACGAGCAGTACTTC. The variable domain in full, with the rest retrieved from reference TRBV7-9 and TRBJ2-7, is DTGVSQNPRHKITKRGQNVTFRCDPISEHNRLYWYRQTLGQGPEFLTYFQNEAQLEKSRLLSDRFSAERPKGSFSTLEIQRTEQGDSAMYLCASSTGLAGAYEQYFGPGTRLTVT.

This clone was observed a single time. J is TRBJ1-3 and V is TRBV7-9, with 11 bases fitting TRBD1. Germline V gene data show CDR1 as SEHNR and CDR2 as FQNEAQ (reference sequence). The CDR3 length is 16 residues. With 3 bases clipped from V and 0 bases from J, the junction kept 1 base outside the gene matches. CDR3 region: CASSFGQGASGNTIYF. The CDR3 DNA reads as TGTGCCAGCAGCTTTGGACAGGGGGCCTCTGGAAACACCATATATTTT. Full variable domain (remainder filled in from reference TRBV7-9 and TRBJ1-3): DTGVSQNPRHKITKRGQNVTFRCDPISEHNRLYWYRQTLGQGPEFLTYFQNEAQLEKSRLLSDRFSAERPKGSFSTLEIQRTEQGDSAMYLCASSFGQGASGNTIYFGEGSWLTVV.

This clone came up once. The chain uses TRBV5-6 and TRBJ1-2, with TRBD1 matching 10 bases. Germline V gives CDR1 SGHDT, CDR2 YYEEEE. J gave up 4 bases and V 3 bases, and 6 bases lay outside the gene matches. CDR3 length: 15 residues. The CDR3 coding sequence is TGTGCCAGCAGCTCGACAGGGGGCCTTCGCTATGGCTACACCTTC. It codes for CASSSTGGLRYGYTF.

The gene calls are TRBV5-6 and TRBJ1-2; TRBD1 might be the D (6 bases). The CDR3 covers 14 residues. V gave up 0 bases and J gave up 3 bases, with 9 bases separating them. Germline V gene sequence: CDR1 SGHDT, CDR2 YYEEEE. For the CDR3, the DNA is TGTGCCAGCAGCTTGGTGAACAGGGACTATGGCTACACCTTC. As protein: CASSLVNRDYGYTF.

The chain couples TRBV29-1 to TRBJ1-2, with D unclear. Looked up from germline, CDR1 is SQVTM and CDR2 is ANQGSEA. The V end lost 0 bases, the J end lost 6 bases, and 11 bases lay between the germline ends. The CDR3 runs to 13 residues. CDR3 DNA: TGCAGCGTTGAAGATGCAGTAGAGGATGGCTACACCTTC. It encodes CSVEDAVEDGYTF.

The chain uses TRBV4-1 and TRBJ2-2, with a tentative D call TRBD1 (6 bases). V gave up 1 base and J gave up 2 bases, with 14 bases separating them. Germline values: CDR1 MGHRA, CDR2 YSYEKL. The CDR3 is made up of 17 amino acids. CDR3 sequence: CASSQALTRGNTGELFF. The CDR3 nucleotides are TGCGCCAGCAGCCAAGCTTTAACCAGGGGCAACACCGGGGAGCTGTTTTTT.

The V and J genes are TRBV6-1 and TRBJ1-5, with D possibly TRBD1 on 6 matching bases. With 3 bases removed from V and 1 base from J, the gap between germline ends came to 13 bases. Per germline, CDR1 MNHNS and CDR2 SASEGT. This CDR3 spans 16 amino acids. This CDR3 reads CASSELPDRSNQPQHF. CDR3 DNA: TGTGCCAGCAGTGAGTTGCCCGACAGGAGCAATCAGCCCCAGCATTTT.

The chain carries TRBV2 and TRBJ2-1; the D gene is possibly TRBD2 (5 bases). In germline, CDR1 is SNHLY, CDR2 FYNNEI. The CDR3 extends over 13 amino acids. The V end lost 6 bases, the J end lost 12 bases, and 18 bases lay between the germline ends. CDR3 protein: CASRTPGPEGQFF. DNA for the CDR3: TGTGCCAGCAGAACACCGGGCCCCGAGGGGCAGTTCTTC. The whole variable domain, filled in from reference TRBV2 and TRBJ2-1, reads EPEVTQTPSHQVTQMGQEVILRCVPISNHLYFYWYRQILGQKVEFLVSFYNNEISEKSEIFDDQFSVERPDGSNFTLKIRSTKLEDSAMYFCASRTPGPEGQFFGPGTRLTVL.

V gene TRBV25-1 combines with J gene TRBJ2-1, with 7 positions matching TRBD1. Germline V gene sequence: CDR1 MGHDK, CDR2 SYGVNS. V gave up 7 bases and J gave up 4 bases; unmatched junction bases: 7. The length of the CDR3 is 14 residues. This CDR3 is CASKTGHPYNEQFF. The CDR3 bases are TGTGCCAGCAAGACAGGGCACCCTTACAATGAGCAGTTCTTC.

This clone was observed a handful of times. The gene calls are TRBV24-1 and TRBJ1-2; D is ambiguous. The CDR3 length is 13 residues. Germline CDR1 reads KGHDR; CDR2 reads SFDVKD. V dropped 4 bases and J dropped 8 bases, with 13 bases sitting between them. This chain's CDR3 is CATSDAEDRGYTF. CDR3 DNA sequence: TGTGCCACCAGTGACGCGGAGGACCGGGGCTACACCTTC.